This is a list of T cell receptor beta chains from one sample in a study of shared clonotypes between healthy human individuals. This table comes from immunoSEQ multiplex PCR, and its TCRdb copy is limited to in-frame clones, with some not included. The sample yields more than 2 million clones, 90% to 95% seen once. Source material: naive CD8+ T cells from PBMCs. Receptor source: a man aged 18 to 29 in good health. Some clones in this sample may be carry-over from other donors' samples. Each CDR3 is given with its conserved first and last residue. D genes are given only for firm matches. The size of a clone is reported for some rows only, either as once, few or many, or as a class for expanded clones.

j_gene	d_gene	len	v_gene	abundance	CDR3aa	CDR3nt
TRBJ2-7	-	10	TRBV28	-	CASRGNEQYF	TGTGCCAGCAGGGGGAACGAGCAGTACTTC
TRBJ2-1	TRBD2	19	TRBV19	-	CASSRRGTSGTPAYGEQFF	TGTGCCAGTAGCCGGCGGGGGACTAGCGGTACTCCCGCCTACGGTGAGCAGTTCTTC
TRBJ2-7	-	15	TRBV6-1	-	CASSEEEGMGYEQYF	TGTGCCAGCAGCGAAGAGGAGGGGATGGGTTACGAGCAGTACTTC
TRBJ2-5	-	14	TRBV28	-	CASSPGRLRETQYF	TGTGCCAGCAGTCCTGGACGGCTTCGGGAGACCCAGTACTTC
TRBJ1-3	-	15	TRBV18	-	CASSPRDLPENTIYF	TGTGCCAGCTCACCCAGGGACTTGCCGGAAAACACCATATATTTT
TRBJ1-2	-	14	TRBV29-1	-	CSAYTRDGYYGYTF	TGCAGCGCATACACCCGGGACGGATACTATGGCTACACCTTC
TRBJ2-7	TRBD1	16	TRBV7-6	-	CASSSYSGTGVNEQYF	TGTGCCAGCAGCTCTTATTCCGGGACAGGGGTCAACGAGCAGTACTTC
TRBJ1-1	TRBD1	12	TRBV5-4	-	CASSGGQHEAFF	TGTGCCAGCAGTGGGGGACAGCATGAAGCTTTCTTT
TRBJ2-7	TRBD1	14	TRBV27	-	CASSDRDRSYEQYF	TGTGCCAGCAGTGACAGGGACCGATCCTACGAGCAGTACTTC
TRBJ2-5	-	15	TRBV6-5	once	CASSSMGPYWETQYF	TGTGCCAGCAGTTCAATGGGACCTTACTGGGAGACCCAGTACTTC
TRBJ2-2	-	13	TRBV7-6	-	CASSQDSAGELFF	TGTGCCAGCAGCCAAGACAGTGCCGGGGAGCTGTTTTTT
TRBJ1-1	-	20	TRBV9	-	CASSRGPGTGTPNYGTEAFF	TGTGCCAGCAGCCGGGGCCCGGGGACCGGGACACCCAACTACGGCACTGAAGCTTTCTTT
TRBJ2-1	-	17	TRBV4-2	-	CASSQEGPGIVPNEQFF	TGTGCCAGCAGCCAAGAGGGCCCAGGGATCGTGCCCAATGAGCAGTTCTTC
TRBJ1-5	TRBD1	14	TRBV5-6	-	CASSLTGQNQPQHF	TGTGCCAGCAGCTTAACGGGACAGAATCAGCCCCAGCATTTT
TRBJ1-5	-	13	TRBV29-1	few	CSVEDGYNQPQHF	TGCAGCGTTGAAGACGGCTACAATCAGCCCCAGCATTTT
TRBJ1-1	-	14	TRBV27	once	CATHPGGAGTEAFF	TGTGCCACCCACCCGGGGGGCGCCGGCACTGAAGCTTTCTTT
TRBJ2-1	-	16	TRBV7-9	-	CASSLGREAPSNEQFF	TGTGCCAGCAGCTTAGGGCGAGAGGCCCCAAGTAATGAGCAGTTCTTC
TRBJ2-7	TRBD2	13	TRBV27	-	CASSSGLAFEQYF	TGTGCCAGCAGTTCCGGACTAGCGTTCGAGCAGTACTTC
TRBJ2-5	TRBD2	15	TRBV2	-	CASSEVAGGLETQYF	TGTGCCAGCAGTGAAGTGGCGGGGGGCCTTGAGACCCAGTACTTC
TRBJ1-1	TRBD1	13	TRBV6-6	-	CASSPGQGAEAFF	TGTGCCAGCAGTCCGGGACAGGGAGCTGAAGCTTTCTTT
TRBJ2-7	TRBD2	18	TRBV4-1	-	CASSHTSLGLAASYEQYF	TGCGCCAGCAGCCACACTTCGCTGGGCCTAGCGGCCTCCTACGAGCAGTACTTC
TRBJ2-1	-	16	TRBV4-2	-	CASSPVGRLADNEQFF	TGTGCCAGCAGCCCGGTGGGACGCCTAGCCGACAATGAGCAGTTCTTC
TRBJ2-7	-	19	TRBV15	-	CATSRDRQYGSSSSYEQYF	TGTGCCACCAGCAGAGATAGGCAGTACGGCTCGTCCTCCTCCTACGAGCAGTACTTC
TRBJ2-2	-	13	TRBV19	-	CASSIFRPGELFF	TGTGCCAGTAGTATCTTCCGACCCGGGGAGCTGTTTTTT
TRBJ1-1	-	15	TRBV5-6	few	CASSLRLGPNPEAFF	TGTGCCAGCAGCTTGCGTCTGGGACCTAACCCTGAAGCTTTCTTT
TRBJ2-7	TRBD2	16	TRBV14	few	CASSQDQTSGRYEQYF	TGTGCCAGCAGCCAAGATCAGACTAGCGGGAGGTACGAGCAGTACTTC
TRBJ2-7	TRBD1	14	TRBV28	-	CASRPGTGGYEQYF	TGTGCCAGCAGACCCGGGACAGGTGGTTACGAGCAGTACTTC
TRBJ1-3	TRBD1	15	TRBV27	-	CASSPTGVSGNTIYF	TGTGCCAGCAGTCCAACAGGGGTCTCTGGAAACACCATATATTTT
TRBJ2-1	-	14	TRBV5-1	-	CASSFVPLPEGQFF	TGCGCCAGCAGCTTTGTCCCTCTTCCTGAGGGGCAGTTCTTC
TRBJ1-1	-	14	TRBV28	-	CASSSRAQTGEAFF	TGTGCCAGCAGTTCCCGGGCTCAGACGGGTGAAGCTTTCTTT
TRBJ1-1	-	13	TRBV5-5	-	CASSLDVQAEAFF	TGTGCCAGCAGCTTGGATGTACAGGCGGAAGCTTTCTTT
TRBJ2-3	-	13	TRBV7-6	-	CASSLMITDTQYF	TGTGCCAGCAGCTTAATGATTACAGATACGCAGTATTTT
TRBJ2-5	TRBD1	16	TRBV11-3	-	CASSLDRLGQQETQYF	TGTGCCAGCAGCTTAGATCGATTGGGACAGCAAGAGACCCAGTACTTC
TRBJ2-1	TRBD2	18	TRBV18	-	CASSPPTLGLAAYNEQFF	TGTGCCAGCTCACCGCCGACCCTGGGACTAGCGGCTTACAATGAGCAGTTCTTC
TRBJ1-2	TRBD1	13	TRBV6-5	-	CARRQGSNYGYTF	TGTGCCAGGAGACAGGGGTCTAACTATGGCTACACCTTC
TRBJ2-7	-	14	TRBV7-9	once	CASSSWATDYEQYF	TGTGCCAGCAGCTCCTGGGCTACTGACTACGAGCAGTACTTC
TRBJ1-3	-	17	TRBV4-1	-	CASSLKPPVSSGNTIYF	TGCGCCAGCAGCCTCAAGCCCCCCGTAAGCTCTGGAAACACCATATATTTT
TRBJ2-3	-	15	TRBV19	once	CASSPGEFNTDTQYF	TGTGCCAGTAGCCCGGGGGAATTTAACACAGATACGCAGTATTTT
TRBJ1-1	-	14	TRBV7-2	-	CASSQPPRVAEAFF	TGTGCCAGCAGCCAGCCCCCACGGGTCGCTGAAGCTTTCTTT
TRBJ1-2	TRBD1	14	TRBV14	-	CASSWGQGYYGYTF	TGTGCCAGCAGCTGGGGACAGGGCTACTATGGCTACACCTTC
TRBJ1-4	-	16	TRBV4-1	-	CASSQGGEAINEKLFF	TGCGCCAGCAGCCAAGGGGGAGAGGCCATTAATGAAAAACTGTTTTTT
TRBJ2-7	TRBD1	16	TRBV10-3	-	CAISDMEDRGAYEQYF	TGTGCCATCAGTGACATGGAGGACAGGGGAGCCTACGAGCAGTACTTC
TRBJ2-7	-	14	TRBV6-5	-	CASSYLTSGDEQYF	TGTGCCAGCAGTTATCTCACGAGTGGAGACGAGCAGTACTTC
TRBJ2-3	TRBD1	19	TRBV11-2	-	CASSLEGQGAIVSTDTQYF	TGTGCCAGCAGCTTAGAAGGGCAGGGGGCTATCGTAAGCACAGATACGCAGTATTTT
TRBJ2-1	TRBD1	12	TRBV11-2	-	CASSGQGNEQFF	TGTGCCAGCAGCGGACAGGGAAATGAGCAGTTCTTC
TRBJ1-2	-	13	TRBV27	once	CASGRSRNYGYTF	TGTGCCAGCGGGCGGTCCCGGAATTATGGCTACACCTTC
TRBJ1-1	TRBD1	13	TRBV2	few	CASREYDRGRSFF	TGTGCCAGCAGGGAATATGACAGGGGACGGTCTTTCTTT
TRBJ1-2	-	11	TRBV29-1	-	CSVATGPGYTF	TGCAGCGTTGCGACAGGACCTGGCTACACCTTC
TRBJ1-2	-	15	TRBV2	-	CASSEGPATNYGYTF	TGTGCCAGCAGCGAGGGTCCCGCGACCAACTATGGCTACACCTTC
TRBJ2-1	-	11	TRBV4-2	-	CASGEGNEQFF	TGTGCCTCGGGAGAAGGCAATGAGCAGTTCTTC
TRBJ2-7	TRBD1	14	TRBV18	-	CASSVGTETYEQYF	TGTGCCAGCTCGGTCGGGACAGAGACCTACGAGCAGTACTTC
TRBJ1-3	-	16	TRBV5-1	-	CASSYSTLGSGNTIYF	TGCGCCAGCAGCTACTCCACTTTAGGCTCTGGAAACACCATATATTTT
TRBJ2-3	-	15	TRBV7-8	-	CASSERAQNTDTQYF	TGTGCCAGCAGCGAGCGGGCCCAAAACACAGATACGCAGTATTTT
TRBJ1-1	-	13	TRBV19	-	CASYGRRGTEAFF	TGTGCCAGTTACGGTCGTCGGGGCACTGAAGCTTTCTTT